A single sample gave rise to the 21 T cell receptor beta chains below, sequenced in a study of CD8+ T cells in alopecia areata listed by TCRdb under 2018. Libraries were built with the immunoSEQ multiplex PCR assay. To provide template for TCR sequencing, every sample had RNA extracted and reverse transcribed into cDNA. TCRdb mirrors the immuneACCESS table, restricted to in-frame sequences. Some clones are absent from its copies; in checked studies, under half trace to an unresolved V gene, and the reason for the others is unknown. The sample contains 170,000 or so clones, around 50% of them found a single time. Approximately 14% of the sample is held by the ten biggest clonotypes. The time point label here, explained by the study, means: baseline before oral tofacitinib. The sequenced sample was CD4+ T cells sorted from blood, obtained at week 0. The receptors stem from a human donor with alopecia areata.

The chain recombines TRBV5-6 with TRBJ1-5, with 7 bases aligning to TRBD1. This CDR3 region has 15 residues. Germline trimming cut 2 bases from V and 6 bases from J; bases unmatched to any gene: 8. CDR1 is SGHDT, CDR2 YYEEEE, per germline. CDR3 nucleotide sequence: TGTGCCAGCAGCTTAGGTTGGCAGGGGGGTCAGCCCCAGCATTTT. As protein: CASSLGWQGGQPQHF.

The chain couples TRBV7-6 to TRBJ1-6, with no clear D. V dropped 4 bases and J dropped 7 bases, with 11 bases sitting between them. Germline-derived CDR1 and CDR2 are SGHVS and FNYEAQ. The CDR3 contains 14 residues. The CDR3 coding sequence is TGTGCCAGCAGCTCGCGACCAAACAATTCACCCCTCCACTTT. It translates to CASSSRPNNSPLHF.

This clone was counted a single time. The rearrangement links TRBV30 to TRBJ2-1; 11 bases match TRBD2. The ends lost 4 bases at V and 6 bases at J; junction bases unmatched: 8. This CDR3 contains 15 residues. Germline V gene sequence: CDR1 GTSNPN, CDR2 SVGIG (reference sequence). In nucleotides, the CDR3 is TGTGCCTGGAAGCTAGCGGGGGGCAGGGGCAATGAGCAGTTCTTC. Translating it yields CAWKLAGGRGNEQFF.

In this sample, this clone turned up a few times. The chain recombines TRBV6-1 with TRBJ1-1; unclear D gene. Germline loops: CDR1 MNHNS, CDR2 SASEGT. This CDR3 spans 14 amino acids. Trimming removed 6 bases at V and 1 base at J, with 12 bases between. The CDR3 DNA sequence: TGTGCCAGCAGGTTTAGGGCCGGGAACACTGAAGCTTTCTTT. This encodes CASRFRAGNTEAFF.

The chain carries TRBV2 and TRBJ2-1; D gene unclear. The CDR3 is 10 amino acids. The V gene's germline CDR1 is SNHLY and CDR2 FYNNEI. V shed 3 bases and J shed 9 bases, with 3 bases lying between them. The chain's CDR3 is CASSEVEQFF. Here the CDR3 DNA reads TGTGCCAGCAGTGAGGTTGAGCAGTTCTTC.

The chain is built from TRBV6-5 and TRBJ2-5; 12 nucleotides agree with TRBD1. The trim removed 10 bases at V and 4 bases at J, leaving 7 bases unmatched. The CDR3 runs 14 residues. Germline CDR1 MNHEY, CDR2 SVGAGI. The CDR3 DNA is TGTGCCACCAAGCCGGGACAGGGGGCAGAGACCCAGTACTTC. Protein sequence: CATKPGQGAETQYF.

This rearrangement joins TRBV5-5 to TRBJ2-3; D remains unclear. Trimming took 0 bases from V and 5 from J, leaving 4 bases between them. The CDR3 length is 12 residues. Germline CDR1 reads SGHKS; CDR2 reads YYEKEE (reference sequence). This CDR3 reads CASSLEGDTQYF. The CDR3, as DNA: TGTGCCAGCAGCTTGGAGGGAGATACGCAGTATTTT.

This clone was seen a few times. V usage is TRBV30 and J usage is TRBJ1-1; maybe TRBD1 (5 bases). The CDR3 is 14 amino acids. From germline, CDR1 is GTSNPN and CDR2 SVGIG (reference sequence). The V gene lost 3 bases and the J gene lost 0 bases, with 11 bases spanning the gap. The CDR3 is CAWRGDRVNTEAFF. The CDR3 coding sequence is TGTGCCTGGAGAGGGGACCGCGTGAACACTGAAGCTTTCTTT. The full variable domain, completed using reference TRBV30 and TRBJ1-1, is SQTIHQWPATLVQPVGSPLSLECTVEGTSNPNLYWYRQAAGRGLQLLFYSVGIGQISSEVPQNLSASRPQDRQFILSSKKLLLSDSGFYLCAWRGDRVNTEAFFGQGTRLTVV.

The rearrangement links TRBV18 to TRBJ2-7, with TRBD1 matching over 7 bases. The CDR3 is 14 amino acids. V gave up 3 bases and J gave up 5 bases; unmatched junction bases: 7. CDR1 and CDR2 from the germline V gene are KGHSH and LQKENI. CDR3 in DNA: TGTGCCAGCTCACCGGGCAGGGGGATCCACGAGCAGTACTTC. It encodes CASSPGRGIHEQYF.

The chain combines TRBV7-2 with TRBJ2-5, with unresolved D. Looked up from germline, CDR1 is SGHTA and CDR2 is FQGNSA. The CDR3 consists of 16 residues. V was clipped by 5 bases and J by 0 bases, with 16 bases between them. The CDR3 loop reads CASSESGGTNQETQYF. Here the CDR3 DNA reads TGTGCCAGCAGCGAGTCGGGCGGCACAAACCAAGAGACCCAGTACTTC. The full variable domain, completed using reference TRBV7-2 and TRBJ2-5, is GAGVSQSPSNKVTEKGKDVELRCDPISGHTALYWYRQSLGQGLEFLIYFQGNSAPDKSGLPSDRFSAERTGGSVSTLTIQRTQQEDSAVYLCASSESGGTNQETQYFGPGTRLLVL.

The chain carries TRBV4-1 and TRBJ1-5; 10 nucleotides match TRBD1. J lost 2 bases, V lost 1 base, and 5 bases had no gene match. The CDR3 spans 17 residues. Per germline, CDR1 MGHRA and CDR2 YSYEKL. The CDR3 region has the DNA TGCGCCAGCAGCCAAGTAGACAGGGGGCTTCGCAATCAGCCCCAGCATTTT. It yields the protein CASSQVDRGLRNQPQHF.

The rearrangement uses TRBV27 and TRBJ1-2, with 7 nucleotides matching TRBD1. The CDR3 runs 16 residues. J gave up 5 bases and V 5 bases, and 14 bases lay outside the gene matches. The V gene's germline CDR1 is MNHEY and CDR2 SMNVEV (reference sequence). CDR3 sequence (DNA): TGTGCCAGCAGTCCCCGAATACGGGGGACAGCTTATGGCTACACCTTC. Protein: CASSPRIRGTAYGYTF.

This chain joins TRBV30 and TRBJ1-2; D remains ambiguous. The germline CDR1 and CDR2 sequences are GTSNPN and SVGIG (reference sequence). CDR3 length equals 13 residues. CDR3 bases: TGTGCAAGTCCGAGGGCTCGTGGCTATGGCTACACCTTC. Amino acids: CASPRARGYGYTF.

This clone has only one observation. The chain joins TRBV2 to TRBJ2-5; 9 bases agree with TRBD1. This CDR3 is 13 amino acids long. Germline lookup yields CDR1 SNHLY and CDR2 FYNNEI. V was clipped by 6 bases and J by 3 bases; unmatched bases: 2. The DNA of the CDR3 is TGTGCCAGCAGCCGGACAGGGGAAGAGACCCAGTACTTC. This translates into CASSRTGEETQYF.

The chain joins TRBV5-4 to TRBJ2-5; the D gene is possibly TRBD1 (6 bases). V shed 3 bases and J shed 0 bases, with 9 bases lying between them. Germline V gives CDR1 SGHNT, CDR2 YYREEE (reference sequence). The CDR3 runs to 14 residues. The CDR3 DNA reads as TGTGCCAGCAGCTCCTACAGGGACCAAGAGACCCAGTACTTC. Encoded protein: CASSSYRDQETQYF.

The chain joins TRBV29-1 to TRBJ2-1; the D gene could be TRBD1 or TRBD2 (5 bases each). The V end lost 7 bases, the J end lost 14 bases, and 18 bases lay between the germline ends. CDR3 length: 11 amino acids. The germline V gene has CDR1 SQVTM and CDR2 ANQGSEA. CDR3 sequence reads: CSALLGAPEFF. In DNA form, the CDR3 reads TGCAGCGCCCTCCTCGGGGCACCAGAGTTCTTC.

The CDR3 is CASSQGPAGETQYF. The CDR3 DNA sequence: TGTGCCAGCAGCCAGGGTCCGGCTGGCGAGACCCAGTACTTC. The gene calls are TRBV5-4 and TRBJ2-5; D is perhaps TRBD1 (5 bases). Germline V lookup: CDR1 SGHNT, CDR2 YYREEE (reference sequence). Trimming stripped 4 bases from V and 5 bases from J, with 15 bases between. The CDR3 covers 14 residues.

The CDR3 sequence: CANTHSNQPQHF. CDR3 DNA sequence: TGTGCCAACACGCATAGCAATCAGCCCCAGCATTTT. The chain couples TRBV6-4 to TRBJ1-5; the D is unclear. Trimming took 10 bases from V and 0 from J, leaving 7 bases between them. The CDR3 runs to 12 residues. Germline V gene sequence: CDR1 MRHNA, CDR2 SNTAGT.

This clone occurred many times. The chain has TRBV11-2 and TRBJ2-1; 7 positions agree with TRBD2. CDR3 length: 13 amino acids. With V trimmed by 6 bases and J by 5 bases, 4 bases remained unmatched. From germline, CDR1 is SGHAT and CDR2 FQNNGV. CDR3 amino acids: CASSSGLHNEQFF. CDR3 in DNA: TGTGCCAGCAGTTCGGGACTACACAATGAGCAGTTCTTC.

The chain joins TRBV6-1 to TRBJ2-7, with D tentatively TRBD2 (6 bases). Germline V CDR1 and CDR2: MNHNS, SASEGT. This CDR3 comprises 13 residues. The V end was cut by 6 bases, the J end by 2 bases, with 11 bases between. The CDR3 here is CASSDPGAYEQYF. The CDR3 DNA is TGTGCCAGCAGCGACCCGGGAGCCTACGAGCAGTACTTC.

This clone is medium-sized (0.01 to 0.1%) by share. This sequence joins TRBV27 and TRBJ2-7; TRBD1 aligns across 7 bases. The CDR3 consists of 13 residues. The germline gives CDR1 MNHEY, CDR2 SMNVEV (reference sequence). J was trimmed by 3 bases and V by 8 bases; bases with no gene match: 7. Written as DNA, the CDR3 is TGTGCCAGCTCTAGGGACAGCTACTACGAGCAGTACTTC. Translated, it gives CASSRDSYYEQYF.